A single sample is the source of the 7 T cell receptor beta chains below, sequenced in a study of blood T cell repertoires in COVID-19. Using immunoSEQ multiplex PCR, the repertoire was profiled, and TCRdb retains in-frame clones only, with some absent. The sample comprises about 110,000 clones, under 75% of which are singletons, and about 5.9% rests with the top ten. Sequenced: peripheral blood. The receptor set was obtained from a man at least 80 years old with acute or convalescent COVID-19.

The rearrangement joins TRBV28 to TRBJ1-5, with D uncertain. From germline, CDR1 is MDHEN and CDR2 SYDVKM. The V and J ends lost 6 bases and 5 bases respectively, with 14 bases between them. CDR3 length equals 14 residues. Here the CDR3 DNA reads TGTGCCAGCAGCTGGACGGGGAGATATCAGCCCCAGCATTTT. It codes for CASSWTGRYQPQHF.

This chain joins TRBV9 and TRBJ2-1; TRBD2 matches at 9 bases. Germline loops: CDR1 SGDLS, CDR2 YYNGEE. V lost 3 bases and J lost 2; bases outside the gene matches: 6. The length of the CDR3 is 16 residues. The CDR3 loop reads CASSDSGRRTYNEQFF. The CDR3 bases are TGTGCCAGCAGCGACAGCGGGAGGAGGACCTACAATGAGCAGTTCTTC.

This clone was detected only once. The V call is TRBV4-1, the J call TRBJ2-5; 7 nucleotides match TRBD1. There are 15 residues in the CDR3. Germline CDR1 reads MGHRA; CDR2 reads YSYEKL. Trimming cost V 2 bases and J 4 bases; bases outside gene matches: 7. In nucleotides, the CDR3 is TGCGCCAGCAGCCAACTTGGGACAGTCGCAGAGACCCAGTACTTC. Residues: CASSQLGTVAETQYF.

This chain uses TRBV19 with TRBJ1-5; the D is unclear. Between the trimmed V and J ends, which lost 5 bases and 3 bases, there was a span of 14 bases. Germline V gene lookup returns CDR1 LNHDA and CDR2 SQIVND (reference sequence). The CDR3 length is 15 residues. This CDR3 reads CASSFTVAFNQPQHF. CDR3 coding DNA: TGTGCCAGTAGTTTTACGGTCGCCTTCAATCAGCCCCAGCATTTT.

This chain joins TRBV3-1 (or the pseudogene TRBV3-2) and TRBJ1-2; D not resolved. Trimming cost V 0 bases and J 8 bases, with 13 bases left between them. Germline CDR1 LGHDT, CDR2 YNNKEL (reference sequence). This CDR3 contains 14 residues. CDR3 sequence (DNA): TGTGCCAGCAGCCAAGATCCGAGAGCGTTAGGCTACACCTTC. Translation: CASSQDPRALGYTF.

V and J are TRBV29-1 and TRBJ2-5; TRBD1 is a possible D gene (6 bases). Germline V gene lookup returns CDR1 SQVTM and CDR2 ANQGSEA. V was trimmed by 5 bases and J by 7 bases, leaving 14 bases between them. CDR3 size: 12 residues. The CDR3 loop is CSVFRQEGTQYF. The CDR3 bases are TGCAGCGTTTTCCGACAGGAAGGGACCCAGTACTTC. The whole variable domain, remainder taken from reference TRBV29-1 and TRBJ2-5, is SAVISQKPSRDICQRGTSLTIQCQVDSQVTMMFWYRQQPGQSLTLIATANQGSEATYESGFVIDKFPISRPNLTFSTLTVSNMSPEDSSIYLCSVFRQEGTQYFGPGTRLLVL.

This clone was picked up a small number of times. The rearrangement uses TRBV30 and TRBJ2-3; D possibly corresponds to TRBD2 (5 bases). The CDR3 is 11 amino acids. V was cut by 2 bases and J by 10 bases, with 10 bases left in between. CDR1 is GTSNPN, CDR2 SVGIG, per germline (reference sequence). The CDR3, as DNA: TGTGCCTGGAGTCACGGGAAGGCGCAGTATTTT. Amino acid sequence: CAWSHGKAQYF.